The entry below describes one TCR beta chain. This clone's antigen is unknown. Qualities for individual bases were not recorded, and no much larger clone is one base off. These data belong to a study of T cell changes during pregnancy in multiple sclerosis (dated by TCRdb to 2018 to 2020). Context from the whole study: The study examined how the T cell repertoire changed over the course of pregnancy in women with multiple sclerosis.

The protocol used for the library was the immunoSEQ multiplex PCR assay. TCRdb holds this immuneACCESS table with in-frame rearrangements only. Some clones are missing; in checked studies, unresolved V genes explain under half, and the rest has no known cause. The sample includes roughly 80,000 clones, with about 91% observed a single time. The ten top clones hold 2.5% to 3% of the sample. V lost 5 bases and J lost 11 bases, and the count of bases not matched to a germline gene is 11. From cysteine to phenylalanine, the CDR3 is 13 amino acids long. Kept here is only the CDR3 DNA, which spans 39 bases and is read in frame from base 1. Sequences LNHDA (CDR1) and SQIVND (CDR2) are obtained from the germline V gene (reference sequence).

The V gene is TRBV19 and the J gene is TRBJ1-1; the junction holds 7 bases that match TRBD1. The specimen was peripheral blood, collected before pregnancy. The source is a female donor with multiple sclerosis, enrolled in a pregnancy study. Read as DNA, the sequence is TGTGCCAGTAGTGACAGGGCAAGAATTCTGGCTTTCTTT. Translated, this is CASSDRARILAFF. Outside the CDR3, residues come from the reference TRBV19 and TRBJ1-1 proteins, so the full variable domain is: DGGITQSPKYLFRKEGQNVTLSCEQNLNHDAMYWYRQDPGQGLRLIYYSQIVNDFQKGDIAEGYSVSREKKESFPLTVTSAQKNPTAFYLCASSDRARILAFFGQGTRLTVV.